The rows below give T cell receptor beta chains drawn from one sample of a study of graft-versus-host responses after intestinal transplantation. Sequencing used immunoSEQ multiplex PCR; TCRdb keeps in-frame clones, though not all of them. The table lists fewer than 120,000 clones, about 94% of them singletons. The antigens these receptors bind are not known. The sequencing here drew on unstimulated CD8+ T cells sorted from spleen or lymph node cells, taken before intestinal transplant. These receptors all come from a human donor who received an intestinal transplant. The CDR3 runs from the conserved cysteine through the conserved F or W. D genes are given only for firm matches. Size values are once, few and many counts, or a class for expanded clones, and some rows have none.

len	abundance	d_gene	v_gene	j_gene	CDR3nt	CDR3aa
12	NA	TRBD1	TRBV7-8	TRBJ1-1	TGTGCCAGCAGCTCACGGACAGGGGAAGCTTTCTTT	CASSSRTGEAFF
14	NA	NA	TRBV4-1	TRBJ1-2	TGCGCCAGCAGCCACGTGGGACTGCTTGATGGCTACACCTTC	CASSHVGLLDGYTF
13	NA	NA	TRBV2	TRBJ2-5	TGTGCCAGCAGTAAGGACAGCCAAGAGACCCAGTACTTC	CASSKDSQETQYF
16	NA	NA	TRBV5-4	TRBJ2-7	TGTGCCAGCAGCTTGTTCAGGGGCGCGAATCCAGGCGAGCAGTACTTC	CASSLFRGANPGEQYF
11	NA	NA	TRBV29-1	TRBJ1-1	TGCAGCGTCGGAGATTACACTGAAGCTTTCTTT	CSVGDYTEAFF
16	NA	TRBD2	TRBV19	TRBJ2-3	TGTGCCAGCCTAGCGGGAGGGCTAAGTAGCACAGATACGCAGTATTTT	CASLAGGLSSTDTQYF
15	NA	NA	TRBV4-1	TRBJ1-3	TGCGCCAGCACCCCGGGACCAGGGAATCAGAACACCATATATTTT	CASTPGPGNQNTIYF
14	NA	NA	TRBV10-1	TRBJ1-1	TGCGCCAGCAGTGAGTTACCCGATCGAACTGAAGCTTTCTTT	CASSELPDRTEAFF
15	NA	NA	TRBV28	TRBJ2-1	TGTGCCAGCAGTTTTTTGGGGGCGAGCTACAATGAGCAGTTCTTC	CASSFLGASYNEQFF
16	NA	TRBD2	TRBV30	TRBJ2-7	TGTGCCTGGAGTGACCCCGGGACTAGCGGTTTAGGGGAGCAGTACTTC	CAWSDPGTSGLGEQYF
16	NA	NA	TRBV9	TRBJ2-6	TGTGCCAGCAGCGGATCTAAACCGACTGGGGCCAACGTCCTGACTTTC	CASSGSKPTGANVLTF
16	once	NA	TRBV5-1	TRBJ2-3	TGCGCCAGCAGCTTGGGGTTAGGACGGGATACAGATACGCAGTATTTT	CASSLGLGRDTDTQYF
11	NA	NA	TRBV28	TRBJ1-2	TGTGCCAGCACAGGGGAGAATGGCTACACCTTC	CASTGENGYTF
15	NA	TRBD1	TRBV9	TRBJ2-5	TGTGCCAGCAGCGTAGGGGGACAGGTGGACGAGACCCAGTACTTC	CASSVGGQVDETQYF
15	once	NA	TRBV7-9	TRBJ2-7	TGTGCCAGCAGCTCGACCGGGCCTGACTCCTACGAGCAGTACTTC	CASSSTGPDSYEQYF
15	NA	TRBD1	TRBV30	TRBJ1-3	TGTGCGTTAACCGGGACAGCCAGCTCTGGAAACACCATATATTTT	CALTGTASSGNTIYF
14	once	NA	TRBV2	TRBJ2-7	TGTGCCAGCAGTGCTAGCCAGGAGCTTCGCGAGCAGTACTTC	CASSASQELREQYF
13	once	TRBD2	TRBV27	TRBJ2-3	TGTGCCAGCTCGAGCGGGAGGACAGATACGCAGTATTTT	CASSSGRTDTQYF
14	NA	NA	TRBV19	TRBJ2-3	TGTGCCAGTTCCTGGGGGGGACAGCCAGATACGCAGTATTTT	CASSWGGQPDTQYF
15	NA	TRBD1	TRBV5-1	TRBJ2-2	TGCGCCAGCAGCTTTTTTCAGGGGGCCGCCGGGGAGCTGTTTTTT	CASSFFQGAAGELFF
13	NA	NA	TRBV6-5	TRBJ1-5	TGTGCCAGCAGTACCGCCGTGAATCAGCCCCAGCATTTT	CASSTAVNQPQHF
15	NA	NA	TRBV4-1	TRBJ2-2	TGCGCCAGCAGCCAAGATTCGGTAGATACCGGGGAGCTGTTTTTT	CASSQDSVDTGELFF
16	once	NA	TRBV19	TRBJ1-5	TGTGCCAGTAGTCCCCTGGCCCTCACGGCAAATCAGCCCCAGCATTTT	CASSPLALTANQPQHF
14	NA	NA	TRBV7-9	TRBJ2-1	TGTGCCAGCAGCCCATGGACTATCTACAATGAGCAGTTCTTC	CASSPWTIYNEQFF
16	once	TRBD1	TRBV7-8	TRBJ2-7	TGTGCCAGCAGCCAAGGGGGCGGATTAAGCTCCTACGAGCAGTACTTC	CASSQGGGLSSYEQYF
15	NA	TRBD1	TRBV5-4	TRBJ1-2	TGTGCCAGCAGCTTGGGAGGACAGGTTAACTATGGCTACACCTTC	CASSLGGQVNYGYTF
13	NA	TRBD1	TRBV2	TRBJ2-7	TGTGCCAGCATGGACAGGTCCCTCTACGAGCAGTACTTC	CASMDRSLYEQYF
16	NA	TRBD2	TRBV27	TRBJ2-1	TGTGCCAGCAGTTTTAATAGGCTAGCGGGTTTCGATGAGCAGTTCTTC	CASSFNRLAGFDEQFF
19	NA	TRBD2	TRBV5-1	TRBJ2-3	TGCGCCAGCAGCTTGTCCCTGCTAGCGGGAGATAGGCCAGGGCGTACGCAGTATTTT	CASSLSLLAGDRPGRTQYF
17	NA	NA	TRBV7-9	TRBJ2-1	TGTGCCAGCTCTGAGATAAAGACAGACCCTGCCTACAATGAGCAGTTCTTC	CASSEIKTDPAYNEQFF